The present T cell receptor beta chain was sequenced within a study of PD-1 blockade in classical Hodgkin lymphoma. The repertoire was sequenced with immunoSEQ multiplex PCR; TCRdb's copy has only in-frame clones and lacks some. The table has tens of thousands of clones, 86% seen once. Time point noted: cycle 4 day 1 (C4D1), after around six weeks of nivolumab. Every patient experienced relapse after autologous stem cell transplantation, and brentuximab vedotin exposure varied. Germline lookup yields CDR1 MNHEY and CDR2 SVGAGI. This CDR3 spans 15 amino acids. The J segment lost 7 bases and the V segment lost 4 bases, leaving 6 bases of the junction unmatched.

The chain combines TRBV6-5 with TRBJ2-2, with 10 bases aligning to TRBD1. The receptor was derived from a human donor with classical Hodgkin lymphoma. The material was peripheral blood mononuclear cells (PBMCs), obtained before the fourth cycle of nivolumab. DNA for the CDR3: TGTGCCAGCAGTTCCACGGGACAGGGGATCGGGGAGCTGTTTTTT. Its protein product is CASSSTGQGIGELFF.